The present T cell receptor (beta chain) was sequenced within a study of blood T cells in healthy people across ages. General observations from the study: Changes seen in expanded clonotypes were possibly confounded by donor CMV status left unknown.

V shed 4 bases and J 3 bases; nucleotides not matched to a gene: 1. The CDR3 is made up of 14 amino acids. Sample-barcoded 5' priming and a J-beta primer mix drove a second PCR of about 7 to 12 cycles. TCRdb analysed the 5' RACE reads with MiXCR anew, one entry per CDR3 protein. Found here are about 1.7 million distinct CDR3 sequences, 28% of them singletons; the top ten hold 6.5% to 8.5%. This clonotype has more than one count but fewer than ten. Antigen unknown. This sequence originates from a woman aged 25 to 39 in good health. The material sequenced was blood. This chain links TRBV12-3 or TRBV12-4 with TRBJ2-2, with 8 bases identical to TRBD2. The CDR3 is CASSSSGYTGELFF. DNA of the CDR3: TGTGCCAGCAGTTCTAGCGGGTACACCGGGGAGCTGTTTTTT.